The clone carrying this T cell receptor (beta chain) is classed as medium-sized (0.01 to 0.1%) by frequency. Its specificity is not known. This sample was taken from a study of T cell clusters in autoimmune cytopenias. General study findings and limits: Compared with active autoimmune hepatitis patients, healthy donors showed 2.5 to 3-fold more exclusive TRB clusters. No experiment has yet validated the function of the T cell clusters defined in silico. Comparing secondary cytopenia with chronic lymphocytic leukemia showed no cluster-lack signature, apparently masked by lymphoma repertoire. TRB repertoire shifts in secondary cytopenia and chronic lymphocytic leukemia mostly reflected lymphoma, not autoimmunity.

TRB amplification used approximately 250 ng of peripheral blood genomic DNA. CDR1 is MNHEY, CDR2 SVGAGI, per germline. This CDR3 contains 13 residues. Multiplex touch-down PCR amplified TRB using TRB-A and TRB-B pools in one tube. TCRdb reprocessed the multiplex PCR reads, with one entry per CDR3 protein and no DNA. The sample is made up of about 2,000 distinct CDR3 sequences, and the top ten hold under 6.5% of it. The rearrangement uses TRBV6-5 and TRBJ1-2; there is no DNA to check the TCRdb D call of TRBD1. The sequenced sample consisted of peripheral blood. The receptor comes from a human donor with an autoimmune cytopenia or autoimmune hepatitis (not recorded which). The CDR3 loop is CASSRHERGGYTF.